The 31 T cell receptor beta chains presented below share a single source sample, sequenced in a study of blood T cell repertoires in COVID-19. TCRdb's table, derived via immunoSEQ multiplex PCR, lists solely in-frame clones and lacks some. The table records hundreds of thousands of clones, 88% of them present only once. Specimen: PBMCs or T cells enriched from blood (not recorded which). The receptors were sampled from a woman in her fifties or sixties who had recovered from COVID-19.

The chain combines TRBV5-1 with TRBJ2-3; 7 nucleotides agree with TRBD1. V shed 3 bases and J 4 bases; nucleotides not matched to a gene: 5. The CDR3 extends over 14 amino acids. The germline gives CDR1 SGHRS, CDR2 YFSETQ. The CDR3 loop reads CASSSPQGADTQYF. CDR3 nucleotides: TGCGCCAGCAGCTCCCCCCAGGGGGCAGATACGCAGTATTTT.

This clone has just a few counts. The chain combines TRBV14 with TRBJ2-2; D not certain. In germline, CDR1 is SGHDN, CDR2 FVKESK. V was cut by 3 bases and J by 2 bases, with 7 bases left in between. The CDR3 length is 14 residues. CDR3 region: CASSQGFNTGELFF. The CDR3 DNA is TGTGCCAGCAGCCAGGGCTTCAACACCGGGGAGCTGTTTTTT. Variable domain in full (rest from reference TRBV14 and TRBJ2-2): EAGVTQFPSHSVIEKGQTVTLRCDPISGHDNLYWYRRVMGKEIKFLLHFVKESKQDESGMPNNRFLAERTGGTYSTLKVQPAELEDSGVYFCASSQGFNTGELFFGEGSRLTVL.

In DNA form, the CDR3 reads TGTGCCATCAGTGAGGGTCAGCGGGGGGGTATAGGGGAGATGTATACGCAGTATTTT. Encoded protein: CAISEGQRGGIGEMYTQYF. The chain links TRBV10-3 to TRBJ2-3, with 10 nucleotides matching TRBD2. Trimming removed 2 bases from V and 7 bases from J; junction bases left unmatched: 18. Germline V gives CDR1 ENHRY, CDR2 SYGVKD. CDR3 length: 19 residues.

The rearrangement joins TRBV19 to TRBJ1-4; D may be TRBD1 (5 bases). The CDR3 totals 14 residues. V was trimmed by 6 bases and J by 0 bases, leaving 8 bases between them. The germline CDR1 and CDR2 sequences are LNHDA and SQIVND (reference sequence). The CDR3 loop is CASRQDPTNEKLFF. The CDR3 DNA is TGTGCCAGTAGACAGGACCCAACTAATGAAAAACTGTTTTTT.

CDR3 nucleotide sequence: TGTGCCTGGACTTCATCCGGGGGGCCGGGACTTAGTTACGAGCAGTACTTC. As protein: CAWTSSGGPGLSYEQYF. The rearrangement links TRBV30 to TRBJ2-7; D is perhaps TRBD2 (7 bases). In germline, CDR1 is GTSNPN, CDR2 SVGIG (reference sequence). The CDR3 is made up of 17 amino acids. V lost 4 bases to trimming and J lost 4 bases, with 26 bases between them.

The CDR3 sequence: CASSLGLAGEGPYNEQFF. CDR3 in DNA: TGCGCCAGCAGCCTGGGACTAGCGGGAGAGGGGCCCTACAATGAGCAGTTCTTC. The V call is TRBV4-1, the J call TRBJ2-1; TRBD2 matches at 14 bases. The CDR3 consists of 18 residues. After removal of 4 bases from V and 2 bases from J, the junction contained 7 bases not matched to a gene. In germline, CDR1 is MGHRA, CDR2 YSYEKL.

This chain links TRBV14 with TRBJ1-6; D remains unclear. Germline-derived CDR1 and CDR2 are SGHDN and FVKESK. This CDR3 spans 13 amino acids. The V gene lost 1 base and the J gene lost 7 bases, with 5 bases spanning the gap. CDR3 DNA: TGTGCCAGCAGCCAAGGAGGCAATTCACCCCTCCACTTT. It is translated as CASSQGGNSPLHF. Supplemented by reference TRBV14 and TRBJ1-6, the full variable domain reads EAGVTQFPSHSVIEKGQTVTLRCDPISGHDNLYWYRRVMGKEIKFLLHFVKESKQDESGMPNNRFLAERTGGTYSTLKVQPAELEDSGVYFCASSQGGNSPLHFGNGTRLTVT.

This chain's CDR3 is CASSLVAGGYSEQYF. In DNA, the CDR3 is TGTGCCAGCAGCTTAGTTGCAGGGGGTTATAGCGAGCAGTACTTC. The rearrangement uses TRBV7-2 and TRBJ2-7; 7 bases match TRBD1. V lost 1 base and J lost 6; bases outside the gene matches: 9. Germline lookup yields CDR1 SGHTA and CDR2 FQGNSA. CDR3 length: 15 amino acids.

The rearrangement links TRBV11-2 to TRBJ2-2, with a possible D match to TRBD2 (6 bases). Germline V gene lookup returns CDR1 SGHAT and CDR2 FQNNGV. This CDR3 comprises 16 residues. Trimming took 5 bases from V and 0 from J, leaving 13 bases between them. The DNA for the CDR3 is TGTGCCAGCAGCATAGCTAGCGCACCGAACACCGGGGAGCTGTTTTTT. As protein: CASSIASAPNTGELFF.

The chain carries TRBV11-3 and TRBJ2-1; the D gene is possibly TRBD2 (6 bases). Germline V lookup: CDR1 SGHNT, CDR2 YENEEA. Deletions cut 1 base from V and 2 bases from J, with 9 bases between. This CDR3 is built from 15 residues. CDR3 in amino acids: CASSLGGGPYNEQFF. The CDR3 DNA reads as TGTGCCAGCAGCTTAGGGGGAGGCCCCTACAATGAGCAGTTCTTC.

The rearrangement joins TRBV4-3 to TRBJ2-2; D perhaps matches TRBD1 (6 bases). The length of the CDR3 is 16 residues. From germline, CDR1 is LGHNA and CDR2 YSLEER. Deletions cut 0 bases from V and 4 bases from J, with 12 bases between. CDR3 sequence reads: CASSQDVQGPTGELFF. The CDR3 nucleotides read TGCGCCAGCAGCCAAGATGTGCAGGGGCCCACCGGGGAGCTGTTTTTT.

This rearrangement joins TRBV7-8 to TRBJ1-5; D uncertain. The V end was cut by 2 bases, the J end by 7 bases, with 12 bases between. CDR1 SGHVS and CDR2 FQNEAQ come from the germline V gene. This CDR3 comprises 14 residues. CDR3 DNA sequence: TGTGCCAGCAGCTTACCGGGGAGTCCCCAGCCCCAGCATTTT. This codes for CASSLPGSPQPQHF.

This chain links TRBV6-5 with TRBJ1-1; D is undetermined. CDR3 length equals 13 residues. Trimming pared 4 bases from V and 0 bases from J, leaving 6 bases between. Germline loops: CDR1 MNHEY, CDR2 SVGAGI. CDR3 amino acids: CASSSTLNTEAFF. In DNA, the CDR3 is TGTGCCAGCAGTTCCACTTTGAACACTGAAGCTTTCTTT.

J is TRBJ1-3 and V is TRBV5-1; 9 nucleotides agree with TRBD1. V lost 7 bases, J lost 4 bases, and 15 bases stayed unmatched. The CDR3 is 17 residues long. Germline V gene data show CDR1 as SGHRS and CDR2 as YFSETQ. The CDR3 reads CASRKSRGDREGNTIYF. Written as DNA, the CDR3 is TGCGCCAGCCGAAAGTCGAGGGGGGACAGGGAAGGAAACACCATATATTTT.

V and J are TRBV28 and TRBJ1-2; a possible D gene is TRBD1 (5 bases). Trimming removed 5 bases at V and 3 bases at J, with 16 bases between. CDR1 and CDR2 from the germline V gene are MDHEN and SYDVKM. The CDR3 has 15 amino acids. The CDR3 loop is CASSANGGIDYGYTF. In nucleotides, the CDR3 is TGTGCCAGCAGTGCAAACGGGGGGATCGACTATGGCTACACCTTC.

The rearrangement joins TRBV30 to TRBJ2-7; D remains ambiguous. This CDR3 spans 11 amino acids. CDR1 is GTSNPN, CDR2 SVGIG, per germline (reference sequence). The V and J ends lost 2 bases and 5 bases respectively, with 7 bases between them. The CDR3 reads CAWSFSDEQYF. In nucleotides, the CDR3 is TGTGCCTGGAGTTTCTCGGACGAGCAGTACTTC.

This sequence joins TRBV2 and TRBJ1-6; the match to TRBD1 covers 8 bases. The CDR3 contains 14 residues. The junction had 6 bases not matched to a gene; V was cut back by 6 bases and J by 8 bases. Germline loops: CDR1 SNHLY, CDR2 FYNNEI. CDR3 amino acids: CASSLDRAYSPLHF. DNA of the CDR3: TGTGCCAGCAGCTTGGACAGGGCTTATTCACCCCTCCACTTT. Full variable domain (remainder filled in from reference TRBV2 and TRBJ1-6): EPEVTQTPSHQVTQMGQEVILRCVPISNHLYFYWYRQILGQKVEFLVSFYNNEISEKSEIFDDQFSVERPDGSNFTLKIRSTKLEDSAMYFCASSLDRAYSPLHFGNGTRLTVT.

V gene TRBV28 combines with J gene TRBJ1-2; no reliable D call. Trimming removed 7 bases from V and 4 bases from J, with 19 bases in between. Germline loops: CDR1 MDHEN, CDR2 SYDVKM. The CDR3 consists of 15 residues. CDR3 DNA: TGTGCCAGCAAAGTCGGCGGGGAAGGTGGCTATGGCTACACCTTC. Translated: CASKVGGEGGYGYTF.

This clone was observed a handful of times. The chain joins TRBV30 to TRBJ1-2; D perhaps matches TRBD1 (6 bases). V was trimmed by 7 bases and J by 4 bases, leaving 16 bases between them. Germline V CDR1 and CDR2: GTSNPN, SVGIG (reference sequence). The CDR3 totals 13 residues. For the CDR3, the DNA is TGTGCCTCCAGGACAGATCTCGGCTATGGCTACACCTTC. Its protein is CASRTDLGYGYTF.

The chain couples TRBV3-1 (or the pseudogene TRBV3-2) to TRBJ2-1; TRBD2 aligns across 10 bases. After removal of 3 bases from V and 10 bases from J, the junction contained 12 bases not matched to a gene. Germline V lookup: CDR1 LGHDT, CDR2 YNNKEL (reference sequence). The CDR3 contains 16 residues. CDR3 region: CASSQTLAGDRREQFF. The CDR3 region has the DNA TGTGCCAGCAGCCAGACTCTAGCGGGGGACAGGCGGGAGCAGTTCTTC.

This chain links TRBV11-2 with TRBJ2-5; D is unclear. The V gene lost 1 base and the J gene lost 0 bases, with 12 bases spanning the gap. The CDR3 length is 16 residues. The germline V gene has CDR1 SGHAT and CDR2 FQNNGV. This CDR3 is CASSLAPTTYQETQYF. The CDR3 DNA reads TGTGCCAGCAGCTTAGCCCCGACAACGTACCAAGAGACCCAGTACTTC. Full variable domain (outside the CDR3, taken from reference TRBV11-2 and TRBJ2-5): EAGVAQSPRYKIIEKRQSVAFWCNPISGHATLYWYQQILGQGPKLLIQFQNNGVVDDSQLPKDRFSAERLKGVDSTLKIQPAKLEDSAVYLCASSLAPTTYQETQYFGPGTRLLVL.

This clone was seen a handful of times. This chain connects TRBV2 to TRBJ2-3, with a weak D call TRBD1 (5 bases). The ends were cut back, 5 bases at V and 4 bases at J, with 10 bases in the middle. This CDR3 spans 13 amino acids. Germline V gene sequence: CDR1 SNHLY, CDR2 FYNNEI. This CDR3 is CASSKTVSDTQYF. As DNA, the CDR3 is TGTGCCAGCAGTAAGACAGTTTCAGATACGCAGTATTTT.

Only a few counts were recorded for this clone. The J gene is TRBJ1-6, the V gene TRBV5-4, with a possible D match to TRBD1 (5 bases). This CDR3 region has 14 residues. Germline V gene data show CDR1 as SGHNT and CDR2 as YYREEE (reference sequence). V gave up 1 base and J gave up 10 bases, with 12 bases separating them. For the CDR3, the DNA is TGTGCCAGCAGCTTGCAGGGCCCAAGGTCACCCCTCCACTTT. This codes for CASSLQGPRSPLHF.

The chain couples TRBV7-8 to TRBJ1-3, with TRBD1 matching over 7 bases. Germline V gene data show CDR1 as SGHVS and CDR2 as FQNEAQ. The CDR3 has 15 residues. V shed 4 bases and J 4 bases; nucleotides not matched to a gene: 7. Here the CDR3 reads CASSYDRAAGNTIYF. CDR3 coding DNA: TGTGCCAGCAGCTATGACAGGGCTGCGGGAAACACCATATATTTT.

With respect to this clone: Other nucleotide sequences from this sample produce the same CDR3. V is TRBV10-1 and J is TRBJ2-1, with TRBD2 identical over 7 bases. This CDR3 is 16 amino acids long. Looked up from germline, CDR1 is WNHNN and CDR2 is SYGVQD (reference sequence). V dropped 2 bases and J dropped 0; count of bases not matched to a gene: 4. The CDR3 DNA reads TGCGCCAGCAGTGAGGACCCTAGCGGCTCCTACAATGAGCAGTTCTTC. Translation: CASSEDPSGSYNEQFF.

The V call is TRBV12-3 or TRBV12-4, the J call TRBJ1-1, with TRBD1 matching 10 bases. This CDR3 is 13 amino acids long. The J segment lost 8 bases and the V segment lost 2 bases, leaving 2 bases of the junction unmatched. The CDR3 coding sequence is TGTGCCAGCAGTTTACCGGGACAGGGGGAAGCTTTCTTT. Its protein product is CASSLPGQGEAFF.

The chain recombines TRBV28 with TRBJ1-5, with a tentative D call TRBD1 (6 bases). The germline V gene encodes CDR1 MDHEN and CDR2 SYDVKM. V lost 6 bases, J lost 2 bases, and 14 bases lay in between. There are 15 residues in the CDR3. CDR3 in amino acids: CASSFTGIGNQPQHF. The CDR3 nucleotides are TGTGCCAGCAGCTTCACAGGGATCGGCAATCAGCCCCAGCATTTT.

The chain uses TRBV5-5 and TRBJ2-2, with 8 positions matching TRBD2. V gave up 1 base and J gave up 2 bases; unmatched junction bases: 7. The length of the CDR3 is 17 residues. Germline CDR1 and CDR2: SGHKS and YYEKEE (reference sequence). The CDR3 is CASSLLPGGINTGELFF. The DNA of the CDR3 is TGTGCCAGCAGCTTGTTACCGGGAGGGATCAACACCGGGGAGCTGTTTTTT.

The chain has TRBV7-9 and TRBJ1-2; 8 bases map to TRBD1. Germline V gene lookup returns CDR1 SEHNR and CDR2 FQNEAQ (reference sequence). The CDR3 is 16 residues long. V lost 3 bases and J lost 5; bases outside the gene matches: 11. CDR3 amino acids: CASSLTGESVHYGYTF. In DNA, the CDR3 is TGTGCCAGCAGCTTGACAGGGGAGTCGGTTCATTATGGCTACACCTTC. The variable domain in full, completed from reference TRBV7-9 and TRBJ1-2, reads DTGVSQNPRHKITKRGQNVTFRCDPISEHNRLYWYRQTLGQGPEFLTYFQNEAQLEKSRLLSDRFSAERPKGSFSTLEIQRTEQGDSAMYLCASSLTGESVHYGYTFGSGTRLTVV.

This chain links TRBV7-6 with TRBJ2-6; D is ambiguous. The CDR3 extends over 15 amino acids. Germline CDR1 reads SGHVS; CDR2 reads FNYEAQ. V was cut by 5 bases and J by 3 bases, with 11 bases left in between. The CDR3 DNA reads TGTGCCAGCAGCCCCGTTGTAGATGGGGCCAACGTCCTGACTTTC. Translating it yields CASSPVVDGANVLTF. The whole variable domain, filled in from reference TRBV7-6 and TRBJ2-6, reads GAGVSQSPRYKVTKRGQDVALRCDPISGHVSLYWYRQALGQGPEFLTYFNYEAQQDKSGLPNDRFSAERPEGSISTLTIQRTEQRDSAMYRCASSPVVDGANVLTFGAGSRLTVL.

V and J are TRBV7-9 and TRBJ1-4; no definite D call. Germline-derived CDR1 and CDR2 are SEHNR and FQNEAQ (reference sequence). The CDR3 is made up of 13 amino acids. V lost 2 bases to trimming and J lost 5 bases, with 6 bases between them. The CDR3 DNA follows: TGTGCCAGCAGCTTAAGCGGGAATGAAAAACTGTTTTTT. Translating it yields CASSLSGNEKLFF. Together with reference TRBV7-9 and TRBJ1-4, the CDR3 gives the full variable domain: DTGVSQNPRHKITKRGQNVTFRCDPISEHNRLYWYRQTLGQGPEFLTYFQNEAQLEKSRLLSDRFSAERPKGSFSTLEIQRTEQGDSAMYLCASSLSGNEKLFFGSGTQLSVL.